These 22 T cell receptor beta chains originate from one sample sequenced in a study of T cells after yellow fever vaccination. TCRdb used MiXCR to reprocess the 5' RACE reads, holding one entry per CDR3 protein. The sample lists about 310,000 distinct CDR3 sequences, less than 4.5% occurring once. Here the sequenced sample was PBMCs, taken on the day of the yellow fever booster vaccination. These receptors all come from a man younger than 30 who received the YFV17D yellow fever vaccine.

This clonotype has a count of ten or more. V gene TRBV6-6 combines with J gene TRBJ1-2; D is ambiguous. The CDR3 runs to 13 residues. Germline V CDR1 and CDR2: MNHNY, SVGAGI (reference sequence). With 7 bases removed from V and 5 bases from J, the gap between germline ends came to 14 bases. CDR3 residues: CASTKPVGYGYTF. The CDR3 nucleotides read TGTGCCAGCACTAAGCCGGTAGGGTATGGCTACACCTTC.

This clonotype was seen more than once but under ten times. The chain employs TRBV20-1 and TRBJ1-2; no clear D. The length of the CDR3 is 13 residues. The V end was cut by 5 bases, the J end by 0 bases, with 10 bases between. Germline V gene data show CDR1 as DFQATT and CDR2 as SNEGSKA (reference sequence). The CDR3 protein is CSAPPEPNYGYTF. For the CDR3, the DNA is TGCAGTGCTCCCCCGGAGCCTAACTATGGCTACACCTTC.

The table lists this clonotype with a few counts. This rearrangement joins TRBV2 to TRBJ2-7, with TRBD2 matching 10 bases. The CDR3 is 14 residues long. The germline V gene encodes CDR1 SNHLY and CDR2 FYNNEI. The V and J ends lost 2 bases and 2 bases, in that order; junction bases with no gene match: 0. The DNA of the CDR3 is TGTGCCAGCAGTGAAACTAGCGGGACCTACGAGCAGTACTTC. It encodes CASSETSGTYEQYF. Complete variable domain (other parts from reference TRBV2 and TRBJ2-7): EPEVTQTPSHQVTQMGQEVILRCVPISNHLYFYWYRQILGQKVEFLVSFYNNEISEKSEIFDDQFSVERPDGSNFTLKIRSTKLEDSAMYFCASSETSGTYEQYFGPGTRLTVT.

The rearrangement joins TRBV5-1 to TRBJ2-7, with 8 positions matching TRBD2. The CDR3 is 14 residues long. J gave up 6 bases and V 4 bases, and 9 bases lay outside the gene matches. Germline V gives CDR1 SGHRS, CDR2 YFSETQ. Here the CDR3 reads CASSPSTGTSEQYV. The CDR3 DNA reads as TGCGCCAGCAGCCCCAGCACCGGGACTAGCGAGCAGTACGTC.

This clonotype was found many times. This chain links TRBV7-2 with TRBJ2-7, with D possibly being TRBD2 (7 bases). This CDR3 comprises 18 residues. Trimming shortened V by 1 base and J by 2 bases, and 21 bases separated the two germline ends. CDR1 and CDR2 (germline): SGHTA, FQGNSA. The DNA for the CDR3 is TGTGCCAGCAGCTTAGGGGGGGCTCTGAGCGGGGAGACCTACGAGCAGTACTTC. This gives the protein CASSLGGALSGETYEQYF.

This clonotype has a handful of counts. The CDR3 DNA follows: TGTGCCATCCCTAGGGGGGCGGTCACCGGGGAGCTGTTTTTT. Translated: CAIPRGAVTGELFF. The chain couples TRBV6-1 to TRBJ2-2; D is tentatively TRBD1 or TRBD2 (6 bases each). Trimming stripped 10 bases from V and 4 bases from J, with 16 bases between. CDR1 MNHNS and CDR2 SASEGT come from the germline V gene. The CDR3 contains 14 residues.

The chain has TRBV4-2 and TRBJ1-4; 10 nucleotides align to TRBD1. The germline gives CDR1 LGHNA, CDR2 YNFKEQ. The CDR3 spans 15 residues. V was pared by 0 bases and J by 6 bases, with 1 base of the junction left unmatched. The CDR3 sequence is CASSQEDRGDEKLFF. The DNA of the CDR3 is TGTGCCAGCAGCCAAGAGGACAGGGGGGATGAAAAACTGTTTTTT.

This clonotype was seen ten or more times. V is TRBV5-1 and J is TRBJ2-7; 7 bases match TRBD1. CDR1 is SGHRS, CDR2 YFSETQ, per germline. V trimming: 2 bases; J trimming: 5 bases; junction bases outside the gene matches: 4. The CDR3 is made up of 13 amino acids. CDR3 DNA sequence: TGCGCCAGCAGCTTTACAGGGGCCAACGAGCAGTACGTC. It is translated as CASSFTGANEQYV.

This clonotype was detected many times. The chain links TRBV7-3 to TRBJ2-1; D remains unclear. This CDR3 comprises 15 residues. Per germline, CDR1 SGHTA and CDR2 FQGTGA. V dropped 5 bases and J dropped 2 bases, with 13 bases sitting between them. Here the CDR3 reads CASSPSVGTYNEQFF. The CDR3 DNA reads TGTGCCAGCAGCCCCTCCGTGGGGACCTACAATGAGCAGTTCTTC.

This clonotype was observed many times. J is TRBJ2-1 and V is TRBV7-6; the match to TRBD2 covers 9 bases. This CDR3 region has 15 residues. Per germline, CDR1 SGHVS and CDR2 FNYEAQ. Trimming at V came to 4 bases and at J to 3 bases, leaving 4 bases not matched to a gene. The CDR3 nucleotides read TGTGCCAGCAGCTCGCTAGCGGGGAGCTACAATGAGCAGTTCTTC. Protein product: CASSSLAGSYNEQFF.

This clonotype turned up a few times. The rearrangement uses TRBV21-1 and TRBJ2-7; the DNA was not used to check the table's D call, TRBD1. TRBV21-1 is noted as a pseudogene. The CDR3 runs 14 residues. The CDR3 DNA sequence: TGTGCCAGCAGGGCCGAAGGACAGGGCTACGAGCAGTACTTC. Amino acids: CASRAEGQGYEQYF.

This clonotype occurred many times. V usage is TRBV6-5 and J usage is TRBJ2-3; D perhaps matches TRBD2 (5 bases). There are 16 residues in the CDR3. CDR1 and CDR2 from the germline V gene are MNHEY and SVGAGI. V lost 5 bases and J 4 bases, leaving 19 bases between the germline ends. CDR3 DNA: TGTGCCAGCAGTGTGGGCGGGCTAGGCAAAGCAGATACGCAGTATTTT. Amino acid sequence: CASSVGGLGKADTQYF.

This clonotype showed up just a few times. The chain employs TRBV28 and TRBJ1-1; 8 nucleotides agree with TRBD1. This CDR3 is built from 15 residues. Germline V CDR1 and CDR2: MDHEN, SYDVKM. V was clipped by 5 bases and J by 4 bases; unmatched bases: 9. The CDR3 sequence: CASSPGQGSATEAFF. DNA of the CDR3: TGTGCCAGCAGTCCTGGACAGGGTTCGGCCACTGAAGCTTTCTTT.

In its sample, this clonotype was seen a few times. The V gene is TRBV7-2, the J gene TRBJ1-2; D unresolved. V dropped 3 bases and J dropped 5 bases, with 7 bases sitting between them. In germline, CDR1 is SGHTA, CDR2 FQGNSA. This CDR3 is 12 amino acids long. The CDR3 protein is CASSFRGYGYTF. CDR3 nucleotide sequence: TGTGCCAGCAGCTTCCGGGGTTATGGCTACACCTTC.

This clonotype was seen many times. This chain joins TRBV7-3 and TRBJ2-2, with 8 bases fitting TRBD1. Germline V lookup: CDR1 SGHTA, CDR2 FQGTGA. The V gene end was trimmed by 6 bases and the J gene end by 5 bases; junction bases not matched to a gene: 5. The CDR3 totals 14 residues. The CDR3 reads CASRRGQATGELFF. In nucleotides, the CDR3 is TGTGCCAGCAGACGGGGACAGGCAACCGGGGAGCTGTTTTTT. Full variable domain (rest looked up from reference TRBV7-3 and TRBJ2-2): GAGVSQTPSNKVTEKGKYVELRCDPISGHTALYWYRQSLGQGPEFLIYFQGTGAADDSGLPNDRFFAVRPEGSVSTLKIQRTERGDSAVYLCASRRGQATGELFFGEGSRLTVL.

This sequence joins TRBV7-2 and TRBJ2-2; no firm D call. The CDR3 has 16 residues. With 1 base removed from V and 5 bases from J, the gap between germline ends came to 14 bases. Per the germline V gene, CDR1 is SGHTA and CDR2 is FQGNSA. CDR3 nucleotides: TGTGCCAGCAGCTTAGTCGGGCGACCTCAGACCGGGGAGCTGTTTTTT. It is translated as CASSLVGRPQTGELFF.

Ten or more counts support this clonotype. The genes are TRBV28 and TRBJ2-7; D perhaps matches TRBD2 (6 bases). Germline assignment: CDR1 MDHEN and CDR2 SYDVKM. The CDR3 runs 14 residues. V lost 8 bases and J lost 7, with 21 bases in between. The CDR3 here is CASANSGTPREQYV. Here the CDR3 DNA reads TGTGCCAGCGCAAATTCCGGGACTCCCAGAGAGCAGTACGTC.

This clonotype was counted at least ten times. The rearrangement links TRBV23-1 to TRBJ1-5; D is uncertain. TRBV23-1 is flagged as an ORF with uncertain function. The CDR3 totals 16 residues. V was trimmed by 3 bases and J by 2 bases, leaving 14 bases between them. CDR3 in amino acids: CASSHLDRRGNQPQHF. Here the CDR3 DNA reads TGCGCCAGCAGTCACCTGGACCGGAGGGGCAATCAGCCCCAGCATTTT.

The CDR3 sequence is CASSFFRLAGTGELFF. The CDR3 coding sequence is TGTGCCAGCAGCTTCTTCCGACTAGCGGGCACCGGGGAGCTGTTTTTT. The chain joins TRBV7-2 to TRBJ2-2; 10 bases are a match to TRBD2. The CDR3 has 16 amino acids. V was clipped by 3 bases and J by 4 bases; unmatched bases: 5. Germline V gene lookup returns CDR1 SGHTA and CDR2 FQGNSA.

CDR3 amino acids: CASKQTGYTEAFF. Written as DNA, the CDR3 is TGCGCCAGCAAACAAACAGGGTACACTGAAGCTTTCTTT. The V gene is TRBV5-1, the J gene TRBJ1-1, with D maybe TRBD1 (6 bases). Trimming removed 6 bases at V and 3 bases at J, with 12 bases between. CDR3 length equals 13 residues. Looked up from germline, CDR1 is SGHRS and CDR2 is YFSETQ.

This clonotype was detected only a few times. The chain employs TRBV7-2 and TRBJ2-5; TRBD1 matches 7 bases. This CDR3 contains 17 residues. Germline V CDR1 and CDR2: SGHTA, FQGNSA. The V segment lost 4 bases and the J segment 1 base; nucleotides outside the gene matches: 12. CDR3: CASSSRYSTGRQETQYF. The CDR3 DNA follows: TGTGCCAGCAGCTCGCGATATTCGACAGGGCGCCAAGAGACCCAGTACTTC.

This clonotype was counted at least ten times. The J gene is TRBJ2-3, the V gene TRBV10-3, with 7 nucleotides matching TRBD1. The CDR3 has 14 amino acids. Germline V lookup: CDR1 ENHRY, CDR2 SYGVKD. V shed 4 bases, J shed 4 bases, and the junction held 5 bases outside the gene matches. CDR3 DNA: TGTGCCATCAGTGTTAGGGGGCGGGCAGATACGCAGTATTTT. Translation gives CAISVRGRADTQYF.